The rows below give T cell receptor beta chains drawn from one sample of a study of cytomegalovirus exposure and HLA in healthy donors. Clones were sequenced by immunoSEQ multiplex PCR, and TCRdb holds only the in-frame ones, with some missing. Of some 110,000 clones in the sample, approximately 88% are singletons; the top ten hold about 1.7%. The specimen sequenced was PBMCs. These receptors came from a man aged 18-30 years in good health and CMV-seronegative. CDR3s include the opening cysteine and the closing phenylalanine or tryptophan. Each record gives: J gene, V gene, D gene, clone size, CDR3 DNA, CDR3 protein. The D gene is left open where the match is weak. Size is stated for part of the rows, as once, few or many counts, or as a class when the clone is expanded.

TRBJ2-7 TRBV18 - - TGTGCCAGCTCACCAGGAGACAGGACCGAGCAGTACTTC CASSPGDRTEQYF
TRBJ2-7 TRBV10-1 - few TGCGCCAGCAGTGACGAGGGCCTAGTCCACGAGCAGTACTTC CASSDEGLVHEQYF
TRBJ2-3 TRBV7-6 - - TGTGCCAGCAGCAGTGTACTAGAGGGAGATACGCAGTATTTT CASSSVLEGDTQYF
TRBJ2-5 TRBV9 - - TGTGCCAGCAGTGGGGGGACGGGCGTGGAGACCCAGTACTTC CASSGGTGVETQYF
TRBJ1-1 TRBV7-9 - - TGTGCCAGCAGCTTGGAGCTAATCTCCACTGAAGCTTTCTTT CASSLELISTEAFF
TRBJ2-3 TRBV27 TRBD1 - TGTGCCAGCTCCGGGACAGGGTATCAAGATACGCAGTATTTT CASSGTGYQDTQYF
TRBJ2-7 TRBV5-6 - - TGTGCCAGCAGCTTGGCCCGACAGGGAGGCGAGCAGTACTTC CASSLARQGGEQYF
TRBJ1-1 TRBV11-3 - - TGTGCCAGCAGCTTAGAGGGAGGCACTGAAGCTTTCTTT CASSLEGGTEAFF
TRBJ1-2 TRBV4-1 TRBD1 - TGCGCCAGCAGCCAGACAGGGATTCTGGACTATGGCTACACCTTC CASSQTGILDYGYTF
TRBJ1-1 TRBV20-1 - - TGCAGTGCTAGAACAATTACTGAAGCTTTCTTT CSARTITEAFF
TRBJ1-4 TRBV29-1 - - TGCAGCGTTTCCATCTCAGCGACTAATGAAAAACTGTTTTTT CSVSISATNEKLFF
TRBJ2-1 TRBV9 TRBD2 - TGTGCCAGCAGCGTAGACCCACTAGCGGGAGGGCGGAATGAGCAGTTCTTC CASSVDPLAGGRNEQFF
TRBJ1-1 TRBV7-6 TRBD1 - TGTGCCAGCAGCCAAACGGCCGGGACAGGGGTCACTGAAGCTTTCTTT CASSQTAGTGVTEAFF
TRBJ1-2 TRBV19 - - TGTGCCAGTAGTCCCCCCCGGAGTCCGTACTATGGCTACACCTTC CASSPPRSPYYGYTF
TRBJ1-3 TRBV28 - - TGTGCCAGCAGCTTACTGGGCTCGGGAAACACCATATATTTT CASSLLGSGNTIYF
TRBJ2-7 TRBV7-9 - - TGTGCCAGCAGCGCGGGCAGTCTCGAGCAGTACTTC CASSAGSLEQYF
TRBJ1-1 TRBV28 - - TGTGCCAGCAGTAACGCCGGGATATCGAATACTGAAGCTTTCTTT CASSNAGISNTEAFF
TRBJ2-7 TRBV29-1 - - TGCAGCGCCAACACAGGAAACGAGCAGTACTTC CSANTGNEQYF
TRBJ2-7 TRBV5-5 - - TGTGCCAGCAGCTGGAGGTTCGGGGGCGGGAGCCCCTCCTACGAGCAGTACTTC CASSWRFGGGSPSYEQYF
TRBJ1-5 TRBV6-1 - - TGTGCCAGCAGCGGACAGCTGTATAGCAATCAGCCCCAGCATTTT CASSGQLYSNQPQHF
TRBJ2-7 TRBV28 - few TGTGCCAGCAGTTTACACGCAGGGGAAACTGACGAGCAGTACTTC CASSLHAGETDEQYF
TRBJ1-5 TRBV19 - - TGTGCCAGTAGAACAGACATTCTTCGGAATCAGCCCCAGCATTTT CASRTDILRNQPQHF
TRBJ2-5 TRBV7-2 - - TGTGCCAGCAGCACCCTCCCCATCAGGGGACAAGAGACCCAGTACTTC CASSTLPIRGQETQYF
TRBJ1-1 TRBV7-9 TRBD1 - TGTGCCAGCAGCTTGGGACAGGGGGGGGCAGGGAACACTGAAGCTTTCTTT CASSLGQGGAGNTEAFF
TRBJ1-1 TRBV28 TRBD1 - TGTGCCAGCAGTTTATACAGGGGTAGCTCGAACACTGAAGCTTTCTTT CASSLYRGSSNTEAFF
TRBJ2-7 TRBV11-2 - - TGTGCCAGCAGCTTAGGTCGTTTAGTCTACGAGCAGTACTTC CASSLGRLVYEQYF
TRBJ1-2 TRBV7-6 - - TGTGCCAGCAGCCCCAAGCCCCGTGACTATGGCTACACCTTC CASSPKPRDYGYTF
TRBJ2-5 TRBV6-1 - - TGTGCCAGCAGTGGTTTTCGACAGAGTAAAGAGACCCAGTACTTC CASSGFRQSKETQYF
TRBJ2-5 TRBV6-5 TRBD1 few TGTGCCAGCAGGCCGACAGGGGGCCGCGAGACCCAGTACTTC CASRPTGGRETQYF
TRBJ2-7 TRBV7-9 TRBD2 - TGTGCCAGCAGACAGTCTAGCGGGAGATACGAGCAGTACTTC CASRQSSGRYEQYF
TRBJ1-1 TRBV6-5 - - TGTGCCAGCAGGCCGGACAGGAACACTGAAGCTTTCTTT CASRPDRNTEAFF
TRBJ2-7 TRBV28 - - TGTGCCAGCAGTCAACGACCTAGTTACGAGCAGTACTTC CASSQRPSYEQYF
TRBJ2-7 TRBV25-1 TRBD2 - TGTGCCAGCGAAGCGGGGTTATGGTACTTC CASEAGLWYF
TRBJ2-7 TRBV14 TRBD1 - TGTGCCAGCAGCCAAGTGCGCGGGACAGGGAACGAGCAGTACTTC CASSQVRGTGNEQYF
TRBJ1-5 TRBV28 - - TGTGCCAGCACCTTGACAGCCTCCACGCCCCAGCATTTT CASTLTASTPQHF
TRBJ1-5 TRBV11-2 - - TGTGCCAGCAGCTTAGAACGGGAACAGCCCCAGCATTTT CASSLEREQPQHF
TRBJ1-5 TRBV5-1 TRBD1 - TGCGCCAGCAGCTTGGACGGGACAGGGACTCGGCCCCAGCATTTT CASSLDGTGTRPQHF
TRBJ2-7 TRBV29-1 - - TGCAGCGTTGGTAGACACTCAAAACCCTACGAGCAGTACTTC CSVGRHSKPYEQYF
TRBJ1-3 TRBV5-4 TRBD1 once TGTGCCAGCAGCTACAACCGGGACAGTTCTGGAAACACCATATATTTT CASSYNRDSSGNTIYF
TRBJ1-2 TRBV5-8 - - TGTGCCAGCAGCTTTAGAGCGCGGATGGGGACACCTAACTATGGCTACACCTTC CASSFRARMGTPNYGYTF
TRBJ1-5 TRBV19 TRBD1 - TGTGCCAGTAGTCCCGGAGGGGGCTATCGGAATCAGCCCCAGCATTTT CASSPGGGYRNQPQHF
TRBJ1-1 TRBV7-2 TRBD1 - TGTGCCAGCAGTTCCCGACAGGGCTGGACCACTGAAGCTTTCTTT CASSSRQGWTTEAFF
TRBJ2-4 TRBV11-3 TRBD2 - TGTGCCAGCAGCCCCTCAGGGACTAGCGGAAACATTCAGTACTTC CASSPSGTSGNIQYF
TRBJ2-2 TRBV7-9 - - TGTGCCAGCAGCTTAGAGACTAGTACCGGGGAGCTGTTTTTT CASSLETSTGELFF
TRBJ2-3 TRBV2 TRBD2 - TGTGCCAGCGAGGGACTAGCGGACACAGATACGCAGTATTTT CASEGLADTDTQYF
TRBJ2-5 TRBV28 - - TGTGCCAGCAGTCTCGAATTAGGACAGTATCAAGAGACCCAGTACTTC CASSLELGQYQETQYF
TRBJ2-7 TRBV6-1 TRBD1 - TGTGCCAGCAGTGAAGCGCGACAGGGTTTCTTTGTAGGTTACGAGCAGTACTTC CASSEARQGFFVGYEQYF
TRBJ1-1 TRBV6-6 - - TGTGCCAGCGATCACACGGGGACTGAAGCTTTCTTT CASDHTGTEAFF
TRBJ1-2 TRBV29-1 - - TGCACCGTGGGGGCCGGAAACTATGGCTACACCTTC CTVGAGNYGYTF
TRBJ2-7 TRBV18 - few TGTGCCAGCTCGCAACCAGGGTACGAATACGAGCAGTACTTC CASSQPGYEYEQYF
TRBJ1-2 TRBV30 - - TGTGCCTTGAATCCAGGGACTAATATTATAAGTAACTATGGCTACACCTTC CALNPGTNIISNYGYTF